This TCR beta chain was sequenced in a study of beta chain features in type 1 diabetes. About this clone itself: Its antigen is undetermined.

This CDR3 contains 16 residues. V lost 6 bases to trimming and J lost 4 bases, with 18 bases between them. Per germline, CDR1 MNHNY and CDR2 SVGAGI (reference sequence). The sequenced template was cDNA made from the entire isolated RNA. The repertoire was sequenced with immunoSEQ multiplex PCR; TCRdb's copy has only in-frame clones and lacks some. The sample gives about 110,000 clones, about 40% of which show up once; around 0.07% is in the top ten. Broader study findings: Here, the possible influence of HLA type (on TCRB rearrangement) remained unresolved. Type 1 diabetes patients showed a moderate but significant shortening of TCRB CDR3s in all four CD4+ subsets.

What was sequenced was stem cell memory CD4+ T cells from blood. This rearrangement joins TRBV6-6 to TRBJ2-2; possible D gene TRBD1, 5 bases. The clonotype comes from a woman under 30 in good health. Here the CDR3 DNA reads TGTGCCAGCAGCAACTCCCAGGGATTTGGCACCGGGGAGCTGTTTTTT. The encoded protein is CASSNSQGFGTGELFF.